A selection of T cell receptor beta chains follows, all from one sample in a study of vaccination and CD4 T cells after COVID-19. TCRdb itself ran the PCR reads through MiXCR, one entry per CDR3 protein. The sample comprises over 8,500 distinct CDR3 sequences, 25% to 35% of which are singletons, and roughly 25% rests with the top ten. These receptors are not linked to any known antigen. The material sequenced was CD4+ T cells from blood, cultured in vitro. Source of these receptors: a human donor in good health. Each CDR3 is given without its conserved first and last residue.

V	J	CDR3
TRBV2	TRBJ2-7	ASSGVYEQY
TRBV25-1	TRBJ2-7	ASGGQVYEQY
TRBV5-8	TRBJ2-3	ASSRHGLAGGVDTQY
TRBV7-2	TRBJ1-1	ASSLFWGGNTEAF
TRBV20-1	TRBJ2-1	SASTGRSPYNEQF
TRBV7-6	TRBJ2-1	ASSPDLYSYNEQF
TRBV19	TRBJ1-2	ASSPPPGQAYGYT
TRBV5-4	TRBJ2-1	ASSQDRGTYNEQF
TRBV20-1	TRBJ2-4	SARMARVNIQY
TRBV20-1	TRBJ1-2	SARDLDRSSYGYT